One and the same sample provided the 27 T cell receptor beta chains below, sequenced in a study of patients and donors after allogeneic stem cell transplantation. In TCRdb, the RT-PCR reads were re-called with MiXCR into one record per CDR3 protein. Among roughly 150,000 distinct CDR3 sequences, 24% were seen once, and the ten largest hold roughly 27%. The sequenced sample was blood, either unsorted or a sorted T cell fraction (not recorded which). These receptors were taken from a human donor who was either an allogeneic HSCT recipient or a stem cell or donor lymphocyte infusion donor (not recorded which). It is not recorded whose cells these are; they may come from a transplant donor.

In this sample, this clonotype turned up a few times. This chain joins TRBV6-5 and TRBJ2-2; no reliable D call. CDR1 and CDR2 from the germline V gene are MNHEY and SVGAGI. The CDR3 consists of 16 residues. V lost 7 bases and J 0 bases, leaving 15 bases between the germline ends. Written as DNA, the CDR3 is TGTGCCAGCACCCAACAGCTAAGCGCGAACACCGGGGAGCTGTTTTTT. This translates into CASTQQLSANTGELFF.

This clonotype was seen more than once but under ten times. The gene calls are TRBV6-1 and TRBJ1-5; the D is unclear. The CDR3 consists of 16 residues. V lost 1 base to trimming and J lost 6 bases, with 16 bases between them. CDR1 is MNHNS and CDR2 is SASEGT in the germline V gene. This CDR3 reads CASSEDGWVYGQPQHF. The CDR3 DNA reads as TGTGCCAGCAGTGAAGACGGATGGGTTTACGGTCAGCCCCAGCATTTT.

This rearrangement joins TRBV5-1 to TRBJ2-5, with D unresolved. Looked up from germline, CDR1 is SGHRS and CDR2 is YFSETQ. With 2 bases removed from V and 2 bases from J, the gap between germline ends came to 10 bases. CDR3 length: 14 residues. DNA of the CDR3: TGCGCCAGCAGCTTTCGGGCTATTCAAGAGACCCAGTACTTC. Amino acids: CASSFRAIQETQYF.

The chain is built from TRBV10-3 and TRBJ2-5; maybe TRBD2 (5 bases). The CDR3 totals 14 residues. V was pared by 2 bases and J by 2 bases, with 9 bases between. Germline V gene data show CDR1 as ENHRY and CDR2 as SYGVKD. The CDR3 DNA follows: TGTGCCATCAGTGAGAGTGGGGAGCAAGAGACCCAGTACTTC. The encoded protein is CAISESGEQETQYF.

The rearrangement uses TRBV19 and TRBJ1-5, with unresolved D. CDR1 and CDR2 (germline): LNHDA, SQIVND (reference sequence). This CDR3 contains 12 residues. Trimming removed 6 bases from V and 5 bases from J, with 8 bases in between. CDR3 loop: CASSVQYQPQHF. The CDR3 DNA reads as TGTGCCAGTAGCGTACAGTATCAGCCCCAGCATTTT.

This clonotype has more than one count but fewer than ten. The rearrangement joins TRBV2 to TRBJ2-3, with 12 bases aligning to TRBD2. The CDR3 spans 14 residues. Germline CDR1 and CDR2: SNHLY and FYNNEI. Trimming at V came to 7 bases and at J to 4 bases, leaving 3 bases not matched to a gene. This CDR3 is CASTLAGGSDTQYF. The CDR3, as DNA: TGTGCCAGCACCCTAGCGGGGGGGTCAGATACGCAGTATTTT.

This clonotype was seen a handful of times. The chain links TRBV20-1 to TRBJ2-2; D possibly corresponds to TRBD2 (6 bases). The V gene lost 1 base and the J gene lost 4 bases, with 10 bases spanning the gap. The germline gives CDR1 DFQATT, CDR2 SNEGSKA (reference sequence). The CDR3 is made up of 14 amino acids. The CDR3 loop reads CSARALGGTGELFF. CDR3 sequence (DNA): TGCAGTGCTAGAGCCCTGGGGGGCACCGGGGAGCTGTTTTTT.

The table lists this clonotype with many counts. V gene TRBV29-1 combines with J gene TRBJ1-1, with D perhaps TRBD1 (5 bases). CDR3 length: 11 amino acids. CDR1 and CDR2 (germline): SQVTM, ANQGSEA. The V end was cut by 4 bases, the J end by 5 bases, with 8 bases between. This chain's CDR3 is CSVVGGTEAFF. CDR3 nucleotides: TGCAGCGTTGTCGGGGGAACTGAAGCTTTCTTT.

This sequence joins TRBV11-1 and TRBJ1-1; D remains ambiguous. Deletions cut 5 bases from V and 3 bases from J, with 16 bases between. The germline V gene has CDR1 SGHAT and CDR2 FQDESV (reference sequence). The CDR3 length is 15 residues. Here the CDR3 reads CASSPPSREDTEAFF. CDR3 nucleotides: TGTGCCAGCAGCCCTCCATCCCGGGAAGACACTGAAGCTTTCTTT.

In its sample, this clonotype was seen a few times. The rearrangement uses TRBV5-1 and TRBJ1-4; 7 bases line up with TRBD1. V was pared by 1 base and J by 7 bases, with 7 bases of the junction left unmatched. The CDR3 length is 15 residues. Per the germline V gene, CDR1 is SGHRS and CDR2 is YFSETQ. For the CDR3, the DNA is TGCGCCAGCAGCTTGCTGACAGGGCGCTCTGAAAAACTGTTTTTT. This codes for CASSLLTGRSEKLFF.

This chain joins TRBV3-1 and TRBJ1-6; no definite D call. Trimming left V 4 bases short and J 9 bases short, with 13 bases between. This CDR3 region has 14 residues. The germline CDR1 and CDR2 sequences are LGHDT and YNNKEL (reference sequence). The CDR3 coding sequence is TGTGCCAGCAGCCGGGCAGGAGGGAGTTCACCCCTCCACTTT. It is translated as CASSRAGGSSPLHF.

This clonotype was picked up many times. The genes are TRBV29-1 and TRBJ1-2; TRBD1 matches at 8 bases. The CDR3 is made up of 12 amino acids. After removal of 0 bases from V and 11 bases from J, the junction contained 5 bases not matched to a gene. Looked up from germline, CDR1 is SQVTM and CDR2 is ANQGSEA. The CDR3 coding sequence is TGCAGCGTTGAAGATCCAGGGGGCGTATACACCTTC. This encodes CSVEDPGGVYTF.

The chain couples TRBV25-1 to TRBJ2-7; no clear D. V was trimmed by 8 bases and J by 8 bases, leaving 19 bases between them. The germline V gene encodes CDR1 MGHDK and CDR2 SYGVNS. The length of the CDR3 is 13 residues. CDR3: CASGLPQDMKQYF. CDR3 DNA: TGTGCCAGCGGCTTACCTCAAGACATGAAGCAGTACTTC.

V is TRBV27 and J is TRBJ2-1; a possible D gene is TRBD1 (8 bases). V gave up 5 bases and J gave up 4 bases, with 12 bases separating them. The CDR3 spans 14 residues. Germline values: CDR1 MNHEY, CDR2 SMNVEV (reference sequence). CDR3 region: CASSSGTGYNEQFF. The DNA of the CDR3 is TGTGCCAGCAGTAGCGGGACAGGTTACAATGAGCAGTTCTTC.

In this sample, this clonotype turned up a few times. The chain uses TRBV12-3 or TRBV12-4 and TRBJ1-2, with D possibly TRBD1 on 6 matching bases. V was pared by 4 bases and J by 5 bases, with 11 bases between. The length of the CDR3 is 13 residues. The CDR3 region has the DNA TGTGCCAGCAGTTCAAACAGGGAGTATGGCTACACCTTC. It yields the protein CASSSNREYGYTF.

The chain combines TRBV7-9 with TRBJ1-5, with D tentatively TRBD1 (6 bases). V lost 4 bases and J 1 base, leaving 8 bases between the germline ends. This CDR3 region has 14 residues. Germline values: CDR1 SEHNR, CDR2 FQNEAQ (reference sequence). As DNA, the CDR3 is TGTGCCAGCAGCTCCGGACAGAGCAATCAGCCCCAGCATTTT. Translation gives CASSSGQSNQPQHF.

This clonotype was observed a few times. The rearrangement uses TRBV29-1 and TRBJ2-5; D might be TRBD1 or TRBD2, each matching 6 bases. The length of the CDR3 is 16 residues. Per the germline V gene, CDR1 is SQVTM and CDR2 is ANQGSEA. V gave up 2 bases and J gave up 3 bases, with 19 bases separating them. For the CDR3, the DNA is TGCAGCGTTGAACCCCAGGGGAGGCTTTGGGAAGAGACCCAGTACTTC. It encodes CSVEPQGRLWEETQYF.

The table lists this clonotype with a few counts. J is TRBJ2-7 and V is TRBV28; D is unclear. Germline CDR1 reads MDHEN; CDR2 reads SYDVKM. CDR3 length: 13 amino acids. V dropped 2 bases and J dropped 2 bases, with 7 bases sitting between them. The DNA of the CDR3 is TGTGCCAGCAGTTTAGTGGCGGCCTACGAGCAGTACTTC. Residues: CASSLVAAYEQYF.

The chain uses TRBV12-3 or TRBV12-4 and TRBJ2-2; D is undetermined. V was shortened by 7 bases and J by 6 bases, with 9 bases between the two germline ends. The CDR3 loop spans 12 amino acids. The CDR3 region has the DNA TGTGCCAGCACCCCCCTCCCCGGGGAGCTGTTTTTT. Protein: CASTPLPGELFF.

V gene TRBV9 combines with J gene TRBJ1-2; D uncertain. The ends were cut back, 4 bases at V and 1 base at J, with 2 bases in the middle. The CDR3 extends over 11 amino acids. Per the germline V gene, CDR1 is SGDLS and CDR2 is YYNGEE. The CDR3 sequence is CASSYNYGYTF. The CDR3 coding sequence is TGTGCCAGCAGCTATAACTATGGCTACACCTTC. Variable domain in full (rest from reference TRBV9 and TRBJ1-2): DSGVTQTPKHLITATGQRVTLRCSPRSGDLSVYWYQQSLDQGLQFLIQYYNGEERAKGNILERFSAQQFPDLHSELNLSSLELGDSALYFCASSYNYGYTFGSGTRLTVV.

This clonotype turned up a few times. V and J are TRBV29-1 and TRBJ1-3; unclear D gene. CDR1 is SQVTM, CDR2 ANQGSEA, per germline. There are 14 residues in the CDR3. Trimming took 4 bases from V and 0 from J, leaving 10 bases between them. CDR3 sequence (DNA): TGCAGCGTTGTGTGGGAATCCTCTGGAAACACCATATATTTT. Its translation is CSVVWESSGNTIYF.

This chain connects TRBV5-6 to TRBJ1-4; D ambiguous. Germline CDR1 and CDR2: SGHDT and YYEEEE. The CDR3 spans 14 residues. Trimming stripped 0 bases from V and 8 bases from J, with 11 bases between. This CDR3 reads CASSLVGIGEKLFF. The DNA for the CDR3 is TGTGCCAGCAGCTTGGTAGGGATAGGCGAAAAACTGTTTTTT.

There are many counts of this clonotype. The chain employs TRBV7-9 and TRBJ1-2; 9 bases fit TRBD1. V was clipped by 7 bases and J by 4 bases; unmatched bases: 13. CDR3 length equals 16 residues. Germline V gene lookup returns CDR1 SEHNR and CDR2 FQNEAQ (reference sequence). CDR3 region: CASTGGGGQGSYGYTF. As DNA, the CDR3 is TGTGCCAGCACCGGAGGGGGAGGACAGGGGTCCTATGGCTACACCTTC.

This clonotype was observed a few times. V usage is TRBV6-5 and J usage is TRBJ1-2, with D perhaps TRBD1 (5 bases). V was clipped by 6 bases and J by 4 bases, with 15 bases between them. The CDR3 spans 14 residues. Germline V lookup: CDR1 MNHEY, CDR2 SVGAGI. The CDR3 DNA is TGTGCCAGCAGATTTTCACAGGCGTCCTATGGCTACACCTTC. Its protein is CASRFSQASYGYTF.

The chain has TRBV5-1 and TRBJ1-1; D uncertain. Germline CDR1 and CDR2: SGHRS and YFSETQ. Trimming left V 0 bases short and J 1 base short, with 10 bases between. The CDR3 is 15 amino acids. For the CDR3, the DNA is TGCGCCAGCAGCTTGGCCTATCTAGGGAACACTGAAGCTTTCTTT. It translates to CASSLAYLGNTEAFF.

V is TRBV7-2 and J is TRBJ2-1, with D uncertain. Germline lookup yields CDR1 SGHTA and CDR2 FQGNSA. The V gene lost 0 bases and the J gene lost 3 bases, with 12 bases spanning the gap. CDR3 length equals 16 residues. The CDR3 coding sequence is TGTGCCAGCAGCTTAGCTCTTGGGAATGGCTACAATGAGCAGTTCTTC. Protein product: CASSLALGNGYNEQFF.

This clonotype has more than one count but fewer than ten. V and J are TRBV29-1 and TRBJ1-2; the D gene is possibly TRBD1 (6 bases). Germline V CDR1 and CDR2: SQVTM, ANQGSEA. This CDR3 is 13 amino acids long. V lost 1 base and J lost 3, with 9 bases in between. The DNA of the CDR3 is TGCAGCGTTGAAGCAGCAGGGGACTATGGCTACACCTTC. As protein: CSVEAAGDYGYTF. The full variable domain, its missing parts supplied by reference TRBV29-1 and TRBJ1-2, is SAVISQKPSRDICQRGTSLTIQCQVDSQVTMMFWYRQQPGQSLTLIATANQGSEATYESGFVIDKFPISRPNLTFSTLTVSNMSPEDSSIYLCSVEAAGDYGYTFGSGTRLTVV.